Sequencing of this T cell receptor beta chain was carried out in a study of cytomegalovirus exposure and HLA in healthy donors. The germline V gene has CDR1 SGHDT and CDR2 YYEEEE. The CDR3 runs 15 residues. The V segment lost 0 bases and the J segment 3 bases; nucleotides outside the gene matches: 6. In its sample, this clone was seen a few times. What it recognizes is unknown. Study-wide results and limits: Cytomegalovirus status was reportedly diagnosed by the classifier with high sensitivity and specificity. There were some public TCRs occurring in many donors, but most TCR sequences were rare.

The PCR used 60 Vbeta and 13 Jbeta primers. This table comes from immunoSEQ multiplex PCR, and its TCRdb copy is limited to in-frame clones, with some not included. The sample includes 100,000 to 150,000 clones, approximately 79% of them seen just once. The rearrangement uses TRBV5-6 and TRBJ2-7, with 7 bases identical to TRBD1. Sequenced input: PBMCs. The TCR sequence derives from a young man in good health and CMV-seronegative. The CDR3: CASSLEQGIVYEQYF. DNA for the CDR3: TGTGCCAGCAGCTTGGAACAGGGGATCGTCTACGAGCAGTACTTC.